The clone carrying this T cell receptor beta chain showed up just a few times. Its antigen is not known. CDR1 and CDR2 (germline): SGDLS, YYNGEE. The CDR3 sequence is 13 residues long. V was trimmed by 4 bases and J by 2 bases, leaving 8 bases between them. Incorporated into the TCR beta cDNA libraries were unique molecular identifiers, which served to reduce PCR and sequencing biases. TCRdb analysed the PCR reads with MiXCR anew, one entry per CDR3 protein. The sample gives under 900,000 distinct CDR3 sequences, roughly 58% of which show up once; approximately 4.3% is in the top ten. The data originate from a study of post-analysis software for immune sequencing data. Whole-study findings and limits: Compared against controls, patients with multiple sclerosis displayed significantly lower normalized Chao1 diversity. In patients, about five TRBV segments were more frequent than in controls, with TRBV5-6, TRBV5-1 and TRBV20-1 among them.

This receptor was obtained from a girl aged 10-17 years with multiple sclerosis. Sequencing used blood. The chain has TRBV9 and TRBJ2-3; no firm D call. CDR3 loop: CASSPLFTDTQYF. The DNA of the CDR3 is TGTGCCAGCAGCCCTCTATTCACAGATACGCAGTATTTT.